The rows below give T cell receptor beta chains drawn from one sample of a study of T-cell memory formation after mild COVID-19. TCRdb itself ran the 5' RACE reads through MiXCR, one entry per CDR3 protein. The data show a few hundred thousand distinct CDR3 sequences, roughly 20% seen once. Specimen: PBMCs or a T cell subset sorted from them (not recorded which). These receptors were taken from a man aged 18 to 29 who had mild COVID-19 (a few samples of this study predate the infection). Cell type and time point are not known. The CDR3 runs from the conserved cysteine through the conserved F or W. A D gene is named only where the DNA matches it firmly. For some rows the clone size is stated as once, few or many, or as a class when expanded; others skip it.

V gene: TRBV5-5
clone size: NA
J gene: TRBJ2-5
D gene: NA
CDR3 protein: CASSLAPHPETQYF
CDR3 DNA: TGTGCCAGCAGCTTGGCCCCCCATCCGGAGACCCAGTACTTC

V gene: TRBV6-5
clone size: NA
J gene: TRBJ1-2
D gene: NA
CDR3 protein: CASSYSPRDNYGYTF
CDR3 DNA: TGTGCCAGCAGTTACTCCCCTCGGGATAACTATGGCTACACCTTC

V gene: TRBV6-5
clone size: NA
J gene: TRBJ2-3
D gene: TRBD2
CDR3 protein: CASSYRPPAGGGSDTQYF
CDR3 DNA: TGTGCCAGCAGTTACCGCCCTCCCGCGGGGGGGGGCTCCGATACGCAGTATTTT

V gene: TRBV6-5
clone size: NA
J gene: TRBJ1-2
D gene: TRBD1
CDR3 protein: CASSWGTGWDSGYTF
CDR3 DNA: TGTGCCAGCAGTTGGGGGACAGGATGGGATTCTGGCTACACCTTC

V gene: TRBV10-3
clone size: few
J gene: TRBJ1-1
D gene: TRBD1
CDR3 protein: CAAGQGAYTEAFF
CDR3 DNA: TGTGCCGCGGGACAGGGGGCCTACACTGAAGCTTTCTTT

V gene: TRBV27
clone size: few
J gene: TRBJ1-2
D gene: NA
CDR3 protein: CASSHYRSANYGYTF
CDR3 DNA: TGTGCCAGCAGTCACTACAGGTCAGCTAACTATGGCTACACCTTC

V gene: TRBV6-6
clone size: few
J gene: TRBJ1-2
D gene: NA
CDR3 protein: CASTQEGTAGYGYTF
CDR3 DNA: TGTGCCAGCACCCAGGAGGGGACTGCTGGTTATGGCTACACCTTC

V gene: TRBV20-1
clone size: few
J gene: TRBJ1-5
D gene: TRBD1
CDR3 protein: CSARDDRGQAQHF
CDR3 DNA: TGCAGTGCTAGAGATGACAGGGGTCAAGCCCAGCATTTT

V gene: TRBV5-1
clone size: NA
J gene: TRBJ2-7
D gene: NA
CDR3 protein: CASSASLGVNEQYF
CDR3 DNA: TGCGCCAGCAGCGCCTCGTTAGGGGTGAACGAGCAGTACTTC

V gene: TRBV6-2/TRBV6-3
clone size: NA
J gene: TRBJ2-1
D gene: TRBD1
CDR3 protein: CASSPLGTGEIF
CDR3 DNA: TGTGCCAGCAGCCCCCTCGGGACAGGGGAGATCTTC

V gene: TRBV7-2
clone size: NA
J gene: TRBJ2-1
D gene: TRBD2
CDR3 protein: CASSSLFSGGQFF
CDR3 DNA: TGTGCCAGCAGCTCACTCTTTAGCGGGGGGCAGTTCTTC

V gene: TRBV10-3
clone size: NA
J gene: TRBJ2-7
D gene: TRBD1
CDR3 protein: CAISESIGQGAREQYF
CDR3 DNA: TGTGCCATCAGTGAGTCGATCGGACAGGGGGCTCGAGAGCAGTACTTC

V gene: TRBV5-4
clone size: few
J gene: TRBJ1-5
D gene: NA
CDR3 protein: CASSWGPGRDQPQHF
CDR3 DNA: TGTGCCAGCAGCTGGGGGCCCGGGCGGGATCAGCCCCAGCATTTT

V gene: TRBV29-1
clone size: NA
J gene: TRBJ1-1
D gene: NA
CDR3 protein: CSAPTTGTTNTEAFF
CDR3 DNA: TGCAGCGCTCCAACCACCGGGACGACTAACACTGAAGCTTTCTTT

V gene: TRBV6-6
clone size: few
J gene: TRBJ1-6
D gene: NA
CDR3 protein: CASTADSISPLHF
CDR3 DNA: TGTGCCAGCACTGCGGACAGTATCTCACCCCTCCACTTT

V gene: TRBV5-1
clone size: few
J gene: TRBJ1-1
D gene: NA
CDR3 protein: CASSPPRLGEGVGTEAFF
CDR3 DNA: TGCGCCAGCAGCCCCCCCCGACTTGGGGAGGGGGTTGGCACTGAAGCTTTCTTT

V gene: TRBV12-5
clone size: few
J gene: TRBJ2-7
D gene: NA
CDR3 protein: CASGPPSLRPYEQYF
CDR3 DNA: TGTGCTAGTGGTCCCCCGTCCCTACGCCCCTACGAGCAGTACTTC

V gene: TRBV12-3/TRBV12-4
clone size: NA
J gene: TRBJ2-5
D gene: NA
CDR3 protein: CASSWDRDGQHF
CDR3 DNA: TGTGCCAGCAGCTGGGACCGGGACGGTCAACACTTC

V gene: TRBV6-6
clone size: NA
J gene: TRBJ2-5
D gene: TRBD2
CDR3 protein: CASSSQRGDQETQYF
CDR3 DNA: TGTGCCAGCAGTTCCCAGCGGGGGGACCAAGAGACCCAGTACTTC

V gene: TRBV6-2/TRBV6-3
clone size: few
J gene: TRBJ2-1
D gene: NA
CDR3 protein: CASRRLYSYNEQFF
CDR3 DNA: TGTGCCAGCAGAAGACTGTACTCCTACAATGAGCAGTTCTTC

V gene: TRBV11-2
clone size: once
J gene: TRBJ2-2
D gene: NA
CDR3 protein: CASSRNGGTGELFF
CDR3 DNA: TGTGCCAGCAGTCGTAATGGGGGCACCGGGGAGCTGTTTTTT

V gene: TRBV6-5
clone size: few
J gene: TRBJ1-1
D gene: NA
CDR3 protein: CASSYPGRAEAFF
CDR3 DNA: TGTGCCAGCAGTTACCCCGGGCGCGCTGAAGCTTTCTTT

V gene: TRBV5-1
clone size: NA
J gene: TRBJ2-2
D gene: NA
CDR3 protein: CASSGTGTVSRELFF
CDR3 DNA: TGCGCCAGCAGCGGTACCGGGACGGTCTCCAGGGAGCTGTTTTTT

V gene: TRBV7-8
clone size: few
J gene: TRBJ2-5
D gene: NA
CDR3 protein: CASSLASAETQYF
CDR3 DNA: TGTGCCAGCAGCTTAGCGTCTGCAGAGACCCAGTACTTC

V gene: TRBV12-3/TRBV12-4
clone size: NA
J gene: TRBJ2-3
D gene: NA
CDR3 protein: CASSFSSPTDTQYF
CDR3 DNA: TGTGCCAGCAGTTTTTCTAGCCCCACAGATACGCAGTATTTT

V gene: TRBV7-2
clone size: NA
J gene: TRBJ2-3
D gene: TRBD2
CDR3 protein: CASSLVLAGDTQYF
CDR3 DNA: TGTGCCAGCAGCTTAGTTCTAGCGGGGGACACGCAGTATTTT

V gene: TRBV12-3/TRBV12-4
clone size: few
J gene: TRBJ2-3
D gene: NA
CDR3 protein: CASSMDPSTDTQYF
CDR3 DNA: TGTGCCAGCAGTATGGACCCGAGCACAGATACGCAGTATTTT

V gene: TRBV5-5
clone size: NA
J gene: TRBJ1-1
D gene: NA
CDR3 protein: CASSHTPPFTEAFF
CDR3 DNA: TGTGCCAGCAGCCACACCCCGCCGTTCACTGAAGCTTTCTTT

V gene: TRBV5-1
clone size: NA
J gene: TRBJ2-1
D gene: TRBD1
CDR3 protein: CASSFRQGRREQFF
CDR3 DNA: TGCGCCAGCAGCTTTCGACAGGGCCGGCGAGAGCAGTTCTTC

V gene: TRBV29-1
clone size: few
J gene: TRBJ1-2
D gene: TRBD1
CDR3 protein: CSGGQGDYGYTF
CDR3 DNA: TGCAGCGGCGGACAGGGAGACTATGGCTACACCTTC

V gene: TRBV14
clone size: NA
J gene: TRBJ1-1
D gene: NA
CDR3 protein: CASSTRRLLDTEAFF
CDR3 DNA: TGTGCCAGCAGCACACGACGACTTTTAGACACTGAAGCTTTCTTT

V gene: TRBV27
clone size: NA
J gene: TRBJ1-1
D gene: TRBD1
CDR3 protein: CASSIFRGQTEAFF
CDR3 DNA: TGTGCCAGCAGTATTTTCAGGGGGCAGACTGAAGCTTTCTTT

V gene: TRBV27
clone size: once
J gene: TRBJ2-1
D gene: TRBD1
CDR3 protein: CASSLGATGHNEQFF
CDR3 DNA: TGTGCCAGCAGTTTAGGAGCGACAGGGCACAATGAGCAGTTCTTC

V gene: TRBV7-2
clone size: many
J gene: TRBJ2-5
D gene: TRBD2
CDR3 protein: CASTIGGGRVTQYF
CDR3 DNA: TGTGCCAGCACCATTGGCGGGGGGCGGGTTACCCAGTACTTC

V gene: TRBV24-1
clone size: NA
J gene: TRBJ2-5
D gene: TRBD1
CDR3 protein: CATSEPGQGQGETQYF
CDR3 DNA: TGTGCCACCAGTGAGCCGGGACAGGGCCAGGGAGAGACCCAGTACTTC

V gene: TRBV6-5
clone size: many
J gene: TRBJ2-5
D gene: TRBD1
CDR3 protein: CASSQDRGETQYF
CDR3 DNA: TGTGCCAGCAGCCAGGACAGGGGGGAGACCCAGTACTTC

V gene: TRBV4-2
clone size: NA
J gene: TRBJ2-5
D gene: TRBD2
CDR3 protein: CASSQVGNRAGRFQETQYF
CDR3 DNA: TGTGCCAGCAGCCAAGTGGGAAATCGAGCGGGACGTTTCCAAGAGACCCAGTACTTC

V gene: TRBV5-1
clone size: NA
J gene: TRBJ1-2
D gene: NA
CDR3 protein: CASSLDRVTTYTF
CDR3 DNA: TGCGCCAGCAGCTTGGACAGGGTCACCACCTACACCTTC